This T cell receptor (beta chain) was documented in a study of blood T cell repertoires in COVID-19. Overall study: The study drew acute and convalescent COVID-19 samples from the United States, Italy and Spain. T cells, B-cell-depleted T cells, or PBMCs supplied cDNA or gDNA.

The germline gives CDR1 LGHNA, CDR2 YNFKEQ. This CDR3 has 15 amino acids. Losses at the gene ends were 4 bases for V and 9 bases for J; bases not matched to a gene: 6. In the original processing: Estimation of nucleated cell counts was performed using reference gene primer amplification. Generated by immunoSEQ multiplex PCR, the TCRdb table keeps only in-frame clones and is missing some. The DNA gave D and trimming, while V, J and clone size come from that table. The table shows 65,000 to 75,000 clones, with about nine tenths occurring only once. The chain is built from TRBV4-2 and TRBJ2-1; 13 positions match TRBD2. The sequenced material came from peripheral blood. The clonotype was recovered from a man between 45 and 60 years old with active COVID-19. This chain's CDR3 is CASSLPGTSGTEQFF. CDR3 nucleotides: TGTGCCAGCAGCCTCCCCGGGACTAGCGGGACTGAGCAGTTCTTC.